The 2 T cell receptor beta chains below come from one sample, sequenced in a study of cytomegalovirus exposure and HLA in healthy donors. The PCR employed 60 Vbeta primers together with 13 Jbeta primers. The assay was immunoSEQ multiplex PCR, and TCRdb's table has in-frame clones only and misses some. The profile shows some 150,000 clones, 55% to 80% of them singletons. The sample was PBMCs. These receptors came from a woman between 35 and 50 years old in good health and CMV-seronegative.

The chain recombines TRBV6-5 with TRBJ1-1, with 9 bases matching TRBD1. The V gene end was trimmed by 5 bases and the J gene end by 8 bases; junction bases not matched to a gene: 3. The CDR3 has 12 amino acids. CDR1 MNHEY and CDR2 SVGAGI come from the germline V gene. As DNA, the CDR3 is TGTGCCAGCAGTACGGGGACAGGGGAAGCTTTCTTT. It codes for CASSTGTGEAFF.

This clone was observed a handful of times. The chain has TRBV7-2 and TRBJ2-3; 16 nucleotides match TRBD2. This CDR3 comprises 19 residues. The germline V gene encodes CDR1 SGHTA and CDR2 FQGNSA. The J segment lost 4 bases and the V segment lost 4 bases, leaving 11 bases of the junction unmatched. CDR3 DNA: TGTGCCAGCAGCTCCCCGGGACTAGCGGGGGGGCCTAACGCAGATACGCAGTATTTT. It encodes CASSSPGLAGGPNADTQYF.